Listed below are T cell receptor beta chains from one sample, sequenced in a study of cytomegalovirus exposure and HLA in healthy donors. Measured with immunoSEQ multiplex PCR; TCRdb has only the in-frame clones, and not every one. The top ten hold roughly 1.4% of the sample, which has more than 85,000 clones, 70% to 90% seen once. Sequencing was done on a sample of PBMCs. Receptor source: a woman in her thirties in good health and CMV-seropositive. Both conserved end residues are part of each CDR3. D genes are given only for firm matches. Clone size is not always given. Where it is, it says once, few, many or a class for expanded clones.

j_call: TRBJ2-7; clone_size: -; v_call: TRBV5-1; d_call: TRBD1; cdr3_aa: CASSQGDRYEQYF; cdr3_nt: TGCGCCAGCAGCCAGGGGGACAGGTACGAGCAGTACTTC
j_call: TRBJ1-2; clone_size: -; v_call: TRBV19; d_call: TRBD1; cdr3_aa: CASGQGARGYGYTF; cdr3_nt: TGTGCCAGCGGACAGGGGGCGCGAGGCTATGGCTACACCTTC
j_call: TRBJ2-2; clone_size: once; v_call: TRBV30; d_call: -; cdr3_aa: CAGGGGSTGELFF; cdr3_nt: TGTGCTGGGGGAGGGGGAAGCACCGGGGAGCTGTTTTTT
j_call: TRBJ1-5; clone_size: -; v_call: TRBV11-1; d_call: -; cdr3_aa: CASLAPGASNQPQHF; cdr3_nt: TGTGCCAGCTTGGCCCCAGGGGCGTCAAATCAGCCCCAGCATTTT
j_call: TRBJ1-5; clone_size: -; v_call: TRBV19; d_call: -; cdr3_aa: CASSIGSNNQPQHF; cdr3_nt: TGTGCCAGTAGTATAGGCAGTAACAATCAGCCCCAGCATTTT
j_call: TRBJ2-7; clone_size: -; v_call: TRBV29-1; d_call: -; cdr3_aa: CSVGLGGEQYF; cdr3_nt: TGCAGCGTTGGATTAGGGGGCGAGCAGTACTTC
j_call: TRBJ1-2; clone_size: -; v_call: TRBV28; d_call: TRBD1; cdr3_aa: CASSLYLGTGGFYGYTF; cdr3_nt: TGTGCCAGCAGTTTATATCTCGGGACAGGGGGCTTCTATGGCTACACCTTC
j_call: TRBJ1-1; clone_size: -; v_call: TRBV7-6; d_call: TRBD1; cdr3_aa: CASSSGQGLNTEAFF; cdr3_nt: TGTGCCAGCAGCTCAGGACAGGGACTGAACACTGAAGCTTTCTTT
j_call: TRBJ2-3; clone_size: -; v_call: TRBV7-6; d_call: TRBD2; cdr3_aa: CASSLGTSGPGSTDTQYF; cdr3_nt: TGTGCCAGCAGCTTAGGGACTAGCGGGCCGGGTAGCACAGATACGCAGTATTTT
j_call: TRBJ2-6; clone_size: -; v_call: TRBV5-1; d_call: -; cdr3_aa: CASSWTVGNSGANVLTF; cdr3_nt: TGCGCCAGCAGCTGGACAGTGGGGAACTCTGGGGCCAACGTCCTGACTTTC
j_call: TRBJ2-3; clone_size: -; v_call: TRBV5-1; d_call: -; cdr3_aa: CASSLGDTTDTQYF; cdr3_nt: TGCGCCAGCAGCTTGGGGGACACCACAGATACGCAGTATTTT
j_call: TRBJ1-1; clone_size: -; v_call: TRBV7-6; d_call: -; cdr3_aa: CASSLGVVGLQGVEAFF; cdr3_nt: TGTGCCAGCAGCTTAGGGGTGGTAGGTTTACAGGGAGTTGAAGCTTTCTTT
j_call: TRBJ2-5; clone_size: -; v_call: TRBV2; d_call: -; cdr3_aa: CASSEPGWGPSQETQYF; cdr3_nt: TGTGCCAGCAGTGAACCAGGGTGGGGGCCATCGCAAGAGACCCAGTACTTC
j_call: TRBJ2-7; clone_size: -; v_call: TRBV5-1; d_call: TRBD1; cdr3_aa: CASSLDTGGRYEQYF; cdr3_nt: TGCGCCAGCAGCTTGGACACAGGGGGTAGGTACGAGCAGTACTTC
j_call: TRBJ2-7; clone_size: once; v_call: TRBV28; d_call: -; cdr3_aa: CASSLGDSYEQYF; cdr3_nt: TGTGCCAGCAGTCTAGGAGACTCCTACGAGCAGTACTTC
j_call: TRBJ2-7; clone_size: -; v_call: TRBV7-6; d_call: -; cdr3_aa: CASSLASSYEQYF; cdr3_nt: TGTGCCAGCAGCTTAGCCTCCTCCTACGAGCAGTACTTC
j_call: TRBJ2-7; clone_size: -; v_call: TRBV5-6; d_call: -; cdr3_aa: CASTLGDSFREQYF; cdr3_nt: TGTGCCAGCACCTTGGGGGACTCCTTCCGAGAGCAGTACTTC
j_call: TRBJ1-3; clone_size: -; v_call: TRBV2; d_call: TRBD1; cdr3_aa: CASSAAGGLGNTIYF; cdr3_nt: TGTGCCAGCAGTGCGGCAGGGGGTTTGGGAAACACCATATATTTT
j_call: TRBJ2-2; clone_size: -; v_call: TRBV7-9; d_call: TRBD2; cdr3_aa: CASSPRLGGVNTGELFF; cdr3_nt: TGTGCCAGCAGCCCCCGCTTGGGGGGGGTGAACACCGGGGAGCTGTTTTTT
j_call: TRBJ2-2; clone_size: -; v_call: TRBV27; d_call: TRBD1; cdr3_aa: CASSLFYDGTGFGELFF; cdr3_nt: TGTGCCAGCAGTTTATTTTATGATGGGACAGGGTTCGGGGAGCTGTTTTTT
j_call: TRBJ2-5; clone_size: -; v_call: TRBV4-2; d_call: TRBD2; cdr3_aa: CASSQGAGGPGETQYF; cdr3_nt: TGTGCCAGCAGCCAAGGAGCGGGAGGGCCAGGGGAGACCCAGTACTTC
j_call: TRBJ1-1; clone_size: -; v_call: TRBV5-1; d_call: -; cdr3_aa: CASSLTPNTEAFF; cdr3_nt: TGCGCCAGCAGCCTCACACCGAACACTGAAGCTTTCTTT
j_call: TRBJ2-3; clone_size: -; v_call: TRBV4-1; d_call: TRBD2; cdr3_aa: CASSQGARLAGGTDTQYF; cdr3_nt: TGCGCCAGCAGCCAAGGTGCCAGACTAGCGGGAGGAACAGATACGCAGTATTTT
j_call: TRBJ2-3; clone_size: -; v_call: TRBV29-1; d_call: TRBD2; cdr3_aa: CSHKRLAGSDTQYF; cdr3_nt: TGCAGCCACAAAAGGCTAGCGGGTTCAGATACGCAGTATTTT
j_call: TRBJ1-1; clone_size: -; v_call: TRBV18; d_call: TRBD1; cdr3_aa: CASSPGTGTVGPEAFF; cdr3_nt: TGTGCCAGCTCACCCGGGACAGGGACCGTGGGACCTGAAGCTTTCTTT
j_call: TRBJ2-3; clone_size: -; v_call: TRBV30; d_call: -; cdr3_aa: CAWSVLGADVGDTQYF; cdr3_nt: TGTGCCTGGAGTGTACTTGGGGCCGACGTGGGCGATACGCAGTATTTT
j_call: TRBJ2-7; clone_size: -; v_call: TRBV4-1; d_call: TRBD1; cdr3_aa: CASSQWIGQASEQYF; cdr3_nt: TGCGCCAGCAGCCAATGGATAGGACAGGCCTCCGAGCAGTACTTC
j_call: TRBJ2-5; clone_size: -; v_call: TRBV2; d_call: TRBD2; cdr3_aa: CASRLAGGEGTQYF; cdr3_nt: TGTGCCAGCAGATTAGCGGGAGGGGAGGGGACCCAGTACTTC
j_call: TRBJ2-1; clone_size: -; v_call: TRBV7-2; d_call: -; cdr3_aa: CASSPSGLNNEQFF; cdr3_nt: TGTGCCAGCAGCCCCTCGGGACTTAACAATGAGCAGTTCTTC
j_call: TRBJ2-7; clone_size: -; v_call: TRBV28; d_call: TRBD1; cdr3_aa: CASKIQGESDEQYF; cdr3_nt: TGTGCCAGCAAAATACAGGGGGAAAGTGACGAGCAGTACTTC
j_call: TRBJ1-1; clone_size: -; v_call: TRBV18; d_call: -; cdr3_aa: CASSPPGGSTEAFF; cdr3_nt: TGTGCCAGCTCACCACCGGGAGGCAGCACTGAAGCTTTCTTT
j_call: TRBJ1-5; clone_size: -; v_call: TRBV5-6; d_call: TRBD1; cdr3_aa: CASSWTGLGQGSQPQHF; cdr3_nt: TGTGCCAGCAGCTGGACGGGGTTAGGACAGGGAAGTCAGCCCCAGCATTTT
j_call: TRBJ2-6; clone_size: -; v_call: TRBV19; d_call: -; cdr3_aa: CASSINRGASGANVLTF; cdr3_nt: TGTGCCAGTAGTATAAATCGGGGGGCCTCTGGGGCCAACGTCCTGACTTTC